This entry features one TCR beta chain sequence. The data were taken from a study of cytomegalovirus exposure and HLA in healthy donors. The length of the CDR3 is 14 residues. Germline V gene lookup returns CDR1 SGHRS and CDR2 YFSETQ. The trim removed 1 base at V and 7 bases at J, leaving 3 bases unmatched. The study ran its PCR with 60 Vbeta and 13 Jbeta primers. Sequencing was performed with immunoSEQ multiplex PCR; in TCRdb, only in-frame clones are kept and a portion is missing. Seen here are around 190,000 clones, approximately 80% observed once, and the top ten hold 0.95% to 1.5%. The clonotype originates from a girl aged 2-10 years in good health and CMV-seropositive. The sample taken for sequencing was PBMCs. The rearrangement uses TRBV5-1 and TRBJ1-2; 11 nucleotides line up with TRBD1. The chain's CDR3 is CASSLRTGGGGYTF. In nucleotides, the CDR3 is TGCGCCAGCAGCTTGAGGACAGGGGGCGGTGGCTACACCTTC.